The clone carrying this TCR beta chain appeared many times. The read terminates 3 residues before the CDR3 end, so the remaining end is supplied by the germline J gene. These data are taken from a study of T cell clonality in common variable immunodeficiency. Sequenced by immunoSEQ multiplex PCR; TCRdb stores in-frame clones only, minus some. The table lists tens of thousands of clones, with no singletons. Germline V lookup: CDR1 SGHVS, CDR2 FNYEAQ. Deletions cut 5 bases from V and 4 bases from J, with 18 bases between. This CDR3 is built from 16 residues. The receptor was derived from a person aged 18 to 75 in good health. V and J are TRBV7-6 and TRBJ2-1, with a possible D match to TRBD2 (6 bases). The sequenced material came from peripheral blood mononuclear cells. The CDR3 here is CASSGRDSEGYNEQFF. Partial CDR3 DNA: TGTGCCAGCAGCGGTCGGGACTCCGAAGGGTACAATGAG.